This T cell receptor (beta chain) was retrieved from a study of blood T cell repertoires in COVID-19. For the study at large: Collection of acute and convalescent COVID-19 samples took place in the United States, Italy and Spain. The cDNA or gDNA used as material had been derived from T cells, B-cell-depleted T cells, or PBMCs.

On this clone itself: Compared with germline, one end of the junction differs, possibly owing to a read error.

In the authors' methods: How many nucleated cells were present was estimated from reference gene primer amplification. Libraries were prepared by immunoSEQ multiplex PCR; TCRdb keeps only in-frame clonotypes and omits some of them. V and J calls and clone size are as listed in that table; D and trimming were resolved from the DNA. The table includes 200,000 to 300,000 clones, under 90% detected once. CDR1 and CDR2 (germline): SSHAT, FNYEAQ (reference sequence). The CDR3 has 15 residues. The TCR comes from a human donor in a cohort sampled during active COVID-19. The chain links TRBV7-7 to TRBJ2-5, with 9 nucleotides matching TRBD2. Sequencing was performed on peripheral blood. DNA of the CDR3: TGTGCTAGCAGCCCCAGCGGGGGGTCCTGGGAGACCCAGTACTTC. Translating gives CASSPSGGSWETQYF.